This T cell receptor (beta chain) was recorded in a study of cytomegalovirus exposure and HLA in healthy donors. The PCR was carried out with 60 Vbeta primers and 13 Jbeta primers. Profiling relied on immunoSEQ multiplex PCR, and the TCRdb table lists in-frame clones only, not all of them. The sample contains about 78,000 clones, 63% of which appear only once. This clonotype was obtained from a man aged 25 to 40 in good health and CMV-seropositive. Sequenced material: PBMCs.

CDR3 coding DNA: TGTGCCAGCAGTCCCGCGCGGCAGAACACTGAAGCTTTCTTT. Its protein product is CASSPARQNTEAFF. The J gene is TRBJ1-1, the V gene TRBV6-1; D is unresolved. Trimming cost V 5 bases and J 1 base, with 11 bases left between them. Germline V gene lookup returns CDR1 MNHNS and CDR2 SASEGT. The CDR3 totals 14 residues.